These T cell receptor beta chains were read from a single sample in a study of beta chain features in type 1 diabetes. TCRdb keeps only in-frame clones here, not all; method: immunoSEQ multiplex PCR. The data show 150,000 to 200,000 clones, with roughly 63% seen just once and around 0.08% held by the top ten. Input material: naive CD4+ T cells from blood. All receptors derive from a man between 25 and 39 years old with type 1 diabetes. CDR3s include the opening cysteine and the closing phenylalanine or tryptophan. Each record gives: V gene, clone size, J gene, D gene, CDR3 protein, CDR3 DNA. D genes are given only for firm matches. Clone size is stated in some rows and not others, as once, few, many or a class when expanded.

TRBV7-6	-	TRBJ1-2	-	CASSSLLTGSYGYTF	TGTGCCAGCAGCTCATTGTTAACGGGAAGCTATGGCTACACCTTC
TRBV30	-	TRBJ1-5	-	CAWSPDVKPQHF	TGTGCCTGGAGCCCCGACGTGAAGCCCCAGCATTTT
TRBV30	-	TRBJ1-6	-	CAWRRERWSPLHF	TGTGCCTGGAGGAGGGAGAGATGGTCACCCCTCCACTTT
TRBV11-2	-	TRBJ2-6	-	CASSLTEGANVLTF	TGTGCCAGCAGCCTAACCGAGGGGGCCAACGTCCTGACTTTC
TRBV9	few	TRBJ1-1	-	CASSVAQNTEAFF	TGTGCCAGCAGCGTAGCACAGAACACTGAAGCTTTCTTT
TRBV28	-	TRBJ2-7	TRBD1	CASSLVFSATGVLEQYF	TGTGCCAGCAGTTTAGTGTTTTCGGCGACAGGGGTTCTCGAGCAGTACTTC
TRBV9	-	TRBJ1-4	-	CASSLSTAANEKLFF	TGTGCCAGCAGCCTATCGACAGCTGCTAATGAAAAACTGTTTTTT
TRBV9	-	TRBJ2-5	-	CASSVQGGQETQYF	TGTGCCAGCAGCGTGCAGGGAGGACAAGAGACCCAGTACTTC
TRBV4-2	-	TRBJ2-1	-	CASSQFHPPGASYNEQFF	TGTGCCAGCAGCCAATTTCACCCCCCAGGGGCCTCCTACAATGAGCAGTTCTTC
TRBV2	-	TRBJ1-1	-	CASSRPTGRPAEAFF	TGTGCCAGCAGTCGGCCAACAGGACGACCTGCTGAAGCTTTCTTT
TRBV7-9	-	TRBJ2-1	-	CASSLTDEQFF	TGTGCCAGCAGCTTAACCGATGAGCAGTTCTTC
TRBV12-5	few	TRBJ2-5	-	CASGRDFTQETQYF	TGTGCTAGTGGACGGGACTTCACCCAAGAGACCCAGTACTTC
TRBV7-2	-	TRBJ2-3	TRBD2	CASSFQRGGTDTQYF	TGTGCCAGCAGCTTTCAGCGGGGGGGCACAGATACGCAGTATTTT
TRBV29-1	-	TRBJ2-3	TRBD2	CSVAAAFGLAGPTDTQYF	TGCAGCGTTGCGGCGGCCTTTGGACTAGCGGGGCCCACAGATACGCAGTATTTT
TRBV9	few	TRBJ2-2	-	CASSVNTGELFF	TGTGCCAGCAGCGTGAACACCGGGGAGCTGTTTTTT
TRBV21-1	-	TRBJ2-7	-	CASSDPGTYEQYF	TGTGCCAGCAGCGATCCAGGGACCTACGAGCAGTACTTC
TRBV18	-	TRBJ2-7	TRBD2	CASSPTRTSGGYEQYF	TGTGCCAGCTCACCTACCCGGACTAGCGGGGGCTACGAGCAGTACTTC
TRBV4-3	-	TRBJ2-6	TRBD1	CASSLGQGSGANVLTF	TGCGCCAGCAGCCTTGGACAGGGCTCTGGGGCCAACGTCCTGACTTTC
TRBV5-1	-	TRBJ2-3	-	CASSPEGTDTQYF	TGCGCCAGCAGCCCGGAAGGTACAGATACGCAGTATTTT
TRBV5-6	once	TRBJ2-7	-	CASSLWREAYEQYF	TGTGCCAGCAGCTTATGGCGAGAAGCCTACGAGCAGTACTTC
TRBV30	few	TRBJ2-5	-	CAWSVHRGSGETQYF	TGTGCCTGGAGTGTACACCGGGGAAGCGGGGAGACCCAGTACTTC
TRBV28	-	TRBJ2-4	-	CASSFGEVGKNIQYF	TGTGCCAGCAGTTTCGGGGAAGTGGGCAAAAACATTCAGTACTTC
TRBV2	once	TRBJ1-1	TRBD1	CASRTGEETEAFF	TGTGCCAGCAGGACAGGGGAGGAAACTGAAGCTTTCTTT
TRBV7-9	few	TRBJ2-1	TRBD2	CASSQLAGGPHEQFF	TGTGCCAGCAGCCAATTAGCGGGGGGCCCCCATGAGCAGTTCTTC
TRBV7-8	few	TRBJ2-4	-	CASSHRALGPGNIQYF	TGTGCCAGCAGCCATCGGGCTTTGGGGCCCGGAAACATTCAGTACTTC
TRBV2	-	TRBJ1-1	-	CASSERQDSEAFF	TGTGCCAGCAGTGAAAGACAGGACAGTGAAGCTTTCTTT
TRBV5-4	-	TRBJ2-1	TRBD1	CASSLAGTGYNEQFF	TGTGCCAGCAGCTTAGCCGGGACAGGGTACAATGAGCAGTTCTTC
TRBV7-2	-	TRBJ2-7	TRBD1	CASSLRQGSEYEQYF	TGTGCCAGCAGCCTCAGACAGGGCTCAGAATACGAGCAGTACTTC
TRBV18	-	TRBJ2-6	TRBD1	CASSLYGQGATGANVLTF	TGTGCCAGCTCACTCTACGGACAGGGGGCGACTGGGGCCAACGTCCTGACTTTC
TRBV7-9	-	TRBJ2-5	-	CASSLTGVPETQYF	TGTGCCAGCAGCTTAACGGGGGTCCCGGAGACCCAGTACTTC
TRBV27	-	TRBJ2-2	-	CASSSPTPNTGELFF	TGTGCCAGCAGTTCCCCTACACCGAACACCGGGGAGCTGTTTTTT
TRBV6-6	-	TRBJ2-3	-	CASSISRGRRTDTQYF	TGTGCCAGCAGTATAAGCCGGGGACGGCGCACAGATACGCAGTATTTT
TRBV2	-	TRBJ2-1	-	CASQDSNEQFF	TGTGCCAGCCAAGACAGCAATGAGCAGTTCTTC
TRBV7-2	-	TRBJ1-1	-	CASSLRQAEAFF	TGTGCCAGCAGCCTCAGACAGGCTGAAGCTTTCTTT
TRBV29-1	-	TRBJ2-3	TRBD2	CSVMGLAGGTDTQYF	TGCAGCGTTATGGGACTAGCGGGGGGAACAGATACGCAGTATTTT
TRBV7-2	-	TRBJ2-3	-	CASSLGITDTQYF	TGTGCCAGCAGCTTAGGTATCACAGATACGCAGTATTTT
TRBV2	-	TRBJ2-5	-	CASITHGETQYF	TGTGCCAGCATTACCCACGGGGAGACCCAGTACTTC
TRBV4-3	-	TRBJ1-2	TRBD1	CASSGQGGYGYTF	TGCGCCAGCAGCGGACAGGGGGGCTATGGCTACACCTTC
TRBV30	-	TRBJ1-1	-	CAWSIGVQGAGTFF	TGTGCCTGGAGTATAGGCGTACAGGGTGCGGGGACTTTCTTT
TRBV9	few	TRBJ2-5	-	CASSVGVGDTVSQETQYF	TGTGCCAGCAGCGTAGGAGTAGGGGACACAGTGAGCCAAGAGACCCAGTACTTC
TRBV11-2	-	TRBJ2-7	TRBD2	CASSFLAGVSYEQYF	TGTGCCAGCAGCTTTCTAGCGGGGGTGTCCTACGAGCAGTACTTC
TRBV4-3	-	TRBJ1-1	TRBD1	CASSQAPDGTGNTEAFF	TGCGCCAGCAGCCAAGCCCCCGACGGGACAGGGAACACTGAAGCTTTCTTT
TRBV5-6	-	TRBJ2-1	TRBD1	CASSLTGSYNEQFF	TGTGCCAGCAGTTTGACAGGGTCCTACAATGAGCAGTTCTTC
TRBV7-2	-	TRBJ2-1	-	CASSLGIAAFYNEQFF	TGTGCCAGCAGCTTAGGCATAGCGGCATTCTACAATGAGCAGTTCTTC
TRBV29-1	-	TRBJ1-2	-	CSVQGGHGYTF	TGCAGCGTCCAAGGGGGTCATGGCTACACCTTC